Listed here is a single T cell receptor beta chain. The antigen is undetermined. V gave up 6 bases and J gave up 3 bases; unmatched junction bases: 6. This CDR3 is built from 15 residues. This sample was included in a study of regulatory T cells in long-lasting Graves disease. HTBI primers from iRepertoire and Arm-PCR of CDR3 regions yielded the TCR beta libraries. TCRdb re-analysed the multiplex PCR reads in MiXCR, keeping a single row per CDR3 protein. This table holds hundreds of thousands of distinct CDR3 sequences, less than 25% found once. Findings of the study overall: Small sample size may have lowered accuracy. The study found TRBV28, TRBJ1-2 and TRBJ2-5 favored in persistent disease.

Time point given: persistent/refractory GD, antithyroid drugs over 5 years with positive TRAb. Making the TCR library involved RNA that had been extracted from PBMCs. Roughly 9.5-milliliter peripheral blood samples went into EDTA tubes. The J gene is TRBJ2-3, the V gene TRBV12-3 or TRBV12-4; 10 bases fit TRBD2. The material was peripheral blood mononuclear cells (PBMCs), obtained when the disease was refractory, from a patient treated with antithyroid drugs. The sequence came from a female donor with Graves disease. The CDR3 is CASRRRTSGTDTQYF. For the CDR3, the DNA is TGTGCCAGCAGACGCCGGACTAGCGGAACAGATACGCAGTATTTT.